The 15 T cell receptor beta chains in this list originate from one sample, sequenced in a study of blood T cell repertoires in COVID-19. TCRdb's table, derived via immunoSEQ multiplex PCR, lists solely in-frame clones and lacks some. The sample consists of 80,000 to 95,000 clones, approximately 88% of them appearing once. Sequences were obtained from peripheral blood. The receptors come from a woman aged 70-85 years with acute or convalescent COVID-19.

The gene calls are TRBV30 and TRBJ2-5; D remains unclear. From germline, CDR1 is GTSNPN and CDR2 SVGIG (reference sequence). The CDR3 totals 12 residues. V was cut by 0 bases and J by 5 bases, with 7 bases left in between. CDR3 coding DNA: TGTGCCTGGAGTGTAGAGTTCGAGACCCAGTACTTC. It codes for CAWSVEFETQYF.

This clone occurred a few times. The chain combines TRBV6-5 with TRBJ1-2, with TRBD1 matching over 9 bases. The germline gives CDR1 MNHEY, CDR2 SVGAGI. V shed 5 bases, J shed 11 bases, and the junction held 15 bases outside the gene matches. This CDR3 contains 15 residues. The CDR3 here is CASSPPGQGLLWYTF. CDR3 bases: TGTGCCAGCAGTCCACCGGGACAGGGTCTGTTGTGGTACACCTTC.

The chain recombines TRBV29-1 with TRBJ1-2; D might be TRBD1 (5 bases). The CDR3 is 12 amino acids. Germline CDR1 is SQVTM and CDR2 is ANQGSEA. V lost 6 bases to trimming and J lost 2 bases, with 10 bases between them. The CDR3 here is CSVGGRNYGYTF. CDR3 sequence (DNA): TGCAGCGTGGGGGGGAGGAACTATGGCTACACCTTC.

The chain couples TRBV4-1 to TRBJ2-2, with TRBD1 identical over 10 bases. This CDR3 is built from 18 residues. Germline CDR1 is MGHRA and CDR2 is YSYEKL. The V segment lost 2 bases and the J segment 3 bases; nucleotides outside the gene matches: 9. CDR3 protein: CASSQSGQGVVDTGELFF. The CDR3 coding sequence is TGCGCCAGCAGCCAATCTGGACAGGGGGTTGTCGACACCGGGGAGCTGTTTTTT.

The chain combines TRBV7-9 with TRBJ1-6; maybe TRBD1 (5 bases). Germline V CDR1 and CDR2: SEHNR, FQNEAQ (reference sequence). The V and J ends lost 5 bases and 7 bases respectively, with 21 bases between them. The CDR3 extends over 17 amino acids. Written as DNA, the CDR3 is TGTGCCAGCAGCCCTTCTGGGGCACAGGCGGGGAATTCACCCCTCCACTTT. Encoded protein: CASSPSGAQAGNSPLHF.

The chain employs TRBV19 and TRBJ1-6; maybe TRBD1 (6 bases). CDR3 length equals 13 residues. Germline V gives CDR1 LNHDA, CDR2 SQIVND (reference sequence). With 4 bases removed from V and 18 bases from J, the gap between germline ends came to 19 bases. As DNA, the CDR3 is TGTGCCAGTAGTACCTCGGGAAAACAGGGTTCCCACTTT. This sequence encodes CASSTSGKQGSHF. The full variable domain, with the rest looked up from reference TRBV19 and TRBJ1-6, is DGGITQSPKYLFRKEGQNVTLSCEQNLNHDAMYWYRQDPGQGLRLIYYSQIVNDFQKGDIAEGYSVSREKKESFPLTVTSAQKNPTAFYLCASSTSGKQGSHFGNGTRLTVT.

This chain joins TRBV11-2 and TRBJ1-4, with 8 bases that match TRBD1. The CDR3 length is 15 residues. V shed 5 bases, J shed 5 bases, and the junction held 7 bases outside the gene matches. The V gene's germline CDR1 is SGHAT and CDR2 FQNNGV. The CDR3 DNA reads as TGTGCCAGCAGCCAACGGGACAGGACGAATGAAAAACTGTTTTTT. Translated: CASSQRDRTNEKLFF.

For the CDR3, the DNA is TGCGCCAGCAGTGATCGGGGGTCCTCTGGAAACACCATATATTTT. Its translation is CASSDRGSSGNTIYF. The chain employs TRBV10-2 and TRBJ1-3; D is possibly TRBD1 (5 bases). The CDR3 has 15 amino acids. Germline-derived CDR1 and CDR2 are WSHSY and SAAADI. The ends were cut back, 3 bases at V and 0 bases at J, with 9 bases in the middle.

The chain has TRBV6-5 and TRBJ2-7, with TRBD2 matching over 8 bases. CDR1 is MNHEY and CDR2 is SVGAGI in the germline V gene. V shed 6 bases, J shed 5 bases, and the junction held 6 bases outside the gene matches. CDR3 length: 13 residues. Here the CDR3 DNA reads TGTGCCAGCAGAGGCGGGAGGAACAACGAGCAGTACTTC. Its protein product is CASRGGRNNEQYF.

The chain employs TRBV5-1 and TRBJ1-4; a possible D gene is TRBD1 (5 bases). Germline CDR1 and CDR2: SGHRS and YFSETQ. This CDR3 is built from 15 residues. V lost 1 base and J lost 4, with 11 bases in between. CDR3 nucleotides: TGCGCCAGCAGCTTGAACCAGGGAGGTAATGAAAAACTGTTTTTT. It yields the protein CASSLNQGGNEKLFF.

This clone appeared a single time. This chain connects TRBV19 to TRBJ2-3; 12 bases fit TRBD1. The V gene's germline CDR1 is LNHDA and CDR2 SQIVND (reference sequence). J gave up 4 bases and V 5 bases, and 19 bases lay outside the gene matches. The CDR3 covers 20 residues. CDR3 loop: CASSAPPGTGGLLAPDTQYF. Written as DNA, the CDR3 is TGTGCCAGTAGTGCACCCCCCGGGACAGGGGGCCTTCTAGCCCCAGATACGCAGTATTTT.

V is TRBV6-5 and J is TRBJ2-1; 10 bases are a match to TRBD2. The germline CDR1 and CDR2 sequences are MNHEY and SVGAGI. There are 15 residues in the CDR3. With 5 bases clipped from V and 8 bases from J, the junction kept 9 bases outside the gene matches. The CDR3 sequence: CASSNKREGSYEQFF. The CDR3 DNA is TGTGCCAGCAGTAACAAGCGGGAGGGCTCTTATGAGCAGTTCTTC.

V is TRBV6-1 and J is TRBJ1-5, with 9 positions matching TRBD1. Looked up from germline, CDR1 is MNHNS and CDR2 is SASEGT. There are 17 residues in the CDR3. The V and J ends lost 4 bases and 6 bases, in that order; junction bases with no gene match: 13. As DNA, the CDR3 is TGTGCCAGCAGTGGGGGACAGGGAACGAGGAGGGGTCAGCCCCAGCATTTT. This codes for CASSGGQGTRRGQPQHF.

V gene TRBV6-5 combines with J gene TRBJ1-1; 8 nucleotides match TRBD1. Germline V gives CDR1 MNHEY, CDR2 SVGAGI. The CDR3 consists of 15 residues. With V trimmed by 8 bases and J by 1 base, 9 bases remained unmatched. In DNA, the CDR3 is TGTGCCAGCGGGTCAGGGGGCTCCGGGAACACTGAAGCTTTCTTT. Protein sequence: CASGSGGSGNTEAFF.

The chain is built from TRBV11-2 and TRBJ2-3; D is unclear. V lost 2 bases to trimming and J lost 1 base, with 13 bases between them. This CDR3 has 16 amino acids. Looked up from germline, CDR1 is SGHAT and CDR2 is FQNNGV. CDR3 nucleotide sequence: TGTGCCAGCAGCTTATTTTTGTCGCGTGGCACAGATACGCAGTATTTT. Amino acid sequence: CASSLFLSRGTDTQYF.